These T cell receptor beta chains were read from a single sample in a study of OX40 agonist ivuxolimab in advanced cancers. Data came from immunoSEQ multiplex PCR; TCRdb stores just in-frame clones and leaves some out. The repertoire holds about 100,000 clones, with roughly 94% as singletons. The sequenced sample was CD4+ or CD8+ T cells sorted from blood, obtained in a trial of the OX40 agonist ivuxolimab. These receptor sequences come from an adult with an advanced solid tumor such as melanoma, head and neck, liver or kidney cancer. Both conserved end residues are part of each CDR3. The order of the fields is CDR3 DNA, CDR3 protein, D gene, J gene, clone size, V gene. The D gene is left open where the match is weak. Size values are once, few and many counts, or a class for expanded clones, and some rows have none.

DNA: TGTGCCAGCAGCTTAGTTAGTGGAATGGGGCGGGACAATGAGCAGTTCTTC
CDR3: CASSLVSGMGRDNEQFF
D: .
J: TRBJ2-1
size: .
V: TRBV11-1

DNA: TGTGCCAGCAGGGGATACATAGGGACTGAAGCTTTCTTT
CDR3: CASRGYIGTEAFF
D: .
J: TRBJ1-1
size: .
V: TRBV5-6

DNA: TGCGCCAGCACCCCGTCCGGGGACAATGGAAACACCATATATTTT
CDR3: CASTPSGDNGNTIYF
D: .
J: TRBJ1-3
size: .
V: TRBV5-1

DNA: TGTGCCAGCAGTGATTTGGGGATTTTCGCAGATACGCAGTATTTT
CDR3: CASSDLGIFADTQYF
D: .
J: TRBJ2-3
size: once
V: TRBV25-1

DNA: TGCGCCAGCAGCTTTCGCCCCTCTAGCGCAGATACGCAGTATTTT
CDR3: CASSFRPSSADTQYF
D: .
J: TRBJ2-3
size: .
V: TRBV5-1

DNA: TGTGCTAGTGGTTCTCCCGGGGACAGGGCTCAGCCCCAGCATTTT
CDR3: CASGSPGDRAQPQHF
D: TRBD1
J: TRBJ1-5
size: .
V: TRBV12-5

DNA: TGTGCCAGCAGCTTCTATATGGGCGGACAGGGCCGAGACACTGAAGCTTTCTTT
CDR3: CASSFYMGGQGRDTEAFF
D: TRBD1
J: TRBJ1-1
size: .
V: TRBV7-2

DNA: TGCAGCGTTGTCTCGCGGGCCCCCTCCTACAATGAGCAGTTCTTC
CDR3: CSVVSRAPSYNEQFF
D: .
J: TRBJ2-1
size: .
V: TRBV29-1

DNA: TGTGCCAGCAGTTACTCGACAGGGGGGCCAGATACGCAGTATTTT
CDR3: CASSYSTGGPDTQYF
D: TRBD1
J: TRBJ2-3
size: .
V: TRBV6-5

DNA: TGTGCCAGCAGCGTACTAGGACTGCTCACAGATACGCAGTATTTT
CDR3: CASSVLGLLTDTQYF
D: .
J: TRBJ2-3
size: .
V: TRBV7-2

DNA: TGTGCCAGCAGCCTGCCCCCCCGGGAGCTGTTTTTT
CDR3: CASSLPPRELFF
D: .
J: TRBJ2-2
size: once
V: TRBV6-1

DNA: TGTGCCAGCAGCCAAGTAGGCCGGCTAGCGGATAACAATGAGCAGTTCTTC
CDR3: CASSQVGRLADNNEQFF
D: TRBD2
J: TRBJ2-1
size: .
V: TRBV4-2

DNA: TGTGCCAGCAGTCCGACCGGGACAGGGGGTGAAAAACTGTTTTTT
CDR3: CASSPTGTGGEKLFF
D: TRBD1
J: TRBJ1-4
size: once
V: TRBV27

DNA: TGTGCCAGCAGCTTTTCCCGCAATGAGCAGTTCTTC
CDR3: CASSFSRNEQFF
D: .
J: TRBJ2-1
size: .
V: TRBV5-8

DNA: TGTGCCAGCTCACCCTCCATTATTCGTGACAATCAGCCCCAGCATTTT
CDR3: CASSPSIIRDNQPQHF
D: .
J: TRBJ1-5
size: .
V: TRBV18

DNA: TGTGCCAGCAGTTACTCGTATCAGAACACTGAAGCTTTCTTT
CDR3: CASSYSYQNTEAFF
D: .
J: TRBJ1-1
size: .
V: TRBV6-5

DNA: TGTGCCAGCAGCGCCACAGGGTTAAACTATGGCTACACCTTC
CDR3: CASSATGLNYGYTF
D: .
J: TRBJ1-2
size: .
V: TRBV25-1

DNA: TGTGCCAGCAGCTTCGACGGATACACTGAAGCTTTCTTT
CDR3: CASSFDGYTEAFF
D: .
J: TRBJ1-1
size: .
V: TRBV11-2

DNA: TGTGCCAGCAGTGCTTATGAGGGGGGCCGTGGCTACACCTTC
CDR3: CASSAYEGGRGYTF
D: .
J: TRBJ1-2
size: .
V: TRBV2

DNA: TGTGCCAGCAGCTTCCTGACAGGGGCCGAGCAGTACTTC
CDR3: CASSFLTGAEQYF
D: TRBD1
J: TRBJ2-7
size: .
V: TRBV7-2

DNA: TGTGCCAGCAGGCCTCAGGGATCGGGCACTGAAGCTTTCTTT
CDR3: CASRPQGSGTEAFF
D: .
J: TRBJ1-1
size: .
V: TRBV7-2

DNA: TGTGCCAGCAGTTTATGGTCGGCAGGGGGCTTCAATGAGCAGTTCTTC
CDR3: CASSLWSAGGFNEQFF
D: TRBD1
J: TRBJ2-1
size: .
V: TRBV28

DNA: TGTGCCAGCAGCTTCGACAGAGAGCAGTTCTTC
CDR3: CASSFDREQFF
D: .
J: TRBJ2-1
size: .
V: TRBV5-4

DNA: TGTGCCAGCAGCTCGGTACAGGGGCCATACACTGAAGCTTTCTTT
CDR3: CASSSVQGPYTEAFF
D: TRBD1
J: TRBJ1-1
size: .
V: TRBV5-6

DNA: TGTGCCAGCAGGATGACAGGGGTGGCAACTGAAGCTTTCTTT
CDR3: CASRMTGVATEAFF
D: TRBD1
J: TRBJ1-1
size: .
V: TRBV6-5

DNA: TGCGCCAGCAGCTGGGCCGGGACAGGCTCTGGAAACACCATATATTTT
CDR3: CASSWAGTGSGNTIYF
D: TRBD1
J: TRBJ1-3
size: .
V: TRBV5-1

DNA: TGTGCCAGCAGCTTATTAGGTGGGCCAAACTATGGCTACACCTTC
CDR3: CASSLLGGPNYGYTF
D: .
J: TRBJ1-2
size: .
V: TRBV7-2

DNA: TGTGCCAGCTCACCGGGACCAGTCCTCTCCGGCTACACCTTC
CDR3: CASSPGPVLSGYTF
D: .
J: TRBJ1-2
size: .
V: TRBV18

DNA: TGCGCCAGCAGCCAAGAAGGTGGGGGGCCCCAAACTAATACGCAGTATTTT
CDR3: CASSQEGGGPQTNTQYF
D: .
J: TRBJ2-3
size: .
V: TRBV4-1

DNA: TGTGCCAGCAGTACACAGGGGGCCACCAGGCCCCAGCATTTT
CDR3: CASSTQGATRPQHF
D: TRBD1
J: TRBJ1-5
size: .
V: TRBV2

DNA: TGTGCCATCAGTGAGGAGGGGGCGGGTACTGAAGCTTTCTTT
CDR3: CAISEEGAGTEAFF
D: TRBD1
J: TRBJ1-1
size: .
V: TRBV10-3

DNA: TGCGCCAGCAGCCCGCGCGACGCAGGCTATGGCTACACCTTC
CDR3: CASSPRDAGYGYTF
D: .
J: TRBJ1-2
size: .
V: TRBV5-1

DNA: TGTGCCATCAGTGAGTCGGGGGCAGATACGCAGTATTTT
CDR3: CAISESGADTQYF
D: .
J: TRBJ2-3
size: .
V: TRBV10-3

DNA: TGTGCCAGCAGCGGATGGACCCACTCAACCCCCACAGATACGCAGTATTTT
CDR3: CASSGWTHSTPTDTQYF
D: .
J: TRBJ2-3
size: .
V: TRBV7-2

DNA: TGTGCCAGCAGCGTAGTTCGGGGGGCGAACACCGGGGAGCTGTTTTTT
CDR3: CASSVVRGANTGELFF
D: TRBD2
J: TRBJ2-2
size: .
V: TRBV9

DNA: TGTGCCAGCAGCTGGGGACAGGGGATTTCTAAGACCGGGGAGCTGTTTTTT
CDR3: CASSWGQGISKTGELFF
D: TRBD1
J: TRBJ2-2
size: .
V: TRBV11-3

DNA: TGTGCCACCAGCAGAGCGGGGCGAGGGACTGAAGCTTTCTTT
CDR3: CATSRAGRGTEAFF
D: .
J: TRBJ1-1
size: .
V: TRBV15

DNA: TGTGCCAGCAGCTTAGCCGTCGGGTGGAACACTGAAGCTTTCTTT
CDR3: CASSLAVGWNTEAFF
D: .
J: TRBJ1-1
size: .
V: TRBV7-2

DNA: TGTGCCAGCAGTCAGGGGGCTGGAAACACCATATATTTT
CDR3: CASSQGAGNTIYF
D: TRBD1
J: TRBJ1-3
size: .
V: TRBV28

DNA: TGTGCCAGCAGCACCGGGGACACTGAAGCTTTCTTT
CDR3: CASSTGDTEAFF
D: .
J: TRBJ1-1
size: .
V: TRBV27

DNA: TGTGCCATCAGACCGGGACAGGTGGTCTCTGAAGCTTTCTTT
CDR3: CAIRPGQVVSEAFF
D: TRBD1
J: TRBJ1-1
size: .
V: TRBV10-3

DNA: TGTGCCAGCAGTCCCCTAGACGGAGGAAACACCATATATTTT
CDR3: CASSPLDGGNTIYF
D: .
J: TRBJ1-3
size: .
V: TRBV27

DNA: TGTGCCAGCAGTGACAGGGTTAATTCACCCCTCCACTTT
CDR3: CASSDRVNSPLHF
D: TRBD1
J: TRBJ1-6
size: once
V: TRBV27

DNA: TGCGCCAGCTCCGGGACAGGGGGCTTTAATAGCAATCAGCCCCAGCATTTT
CDR3: CASSGTGGFNSNQPQHF
D: TRBD1
J: TRBJ1-5
size: .
V: TRBV10-2

DNA: TGTGCCAGCTCACCCACAGGGGTCAATCAGCCCCAGCATTTT
CDR3: CASSPTGVNQPQHF
D: TRBD1
J: TRBJ1-5
size: .
V: TRBV18

DNA: TGCGCCAGCAGCCAGCACCGGACCGCCGGAGTGGATACGCAGTATTTT
CDR3: CASSQHRTAGVDTQYF
D: .
J: TRBJ2-3
size: once
V: TRBV4-3

DNA: TGTGCCAGCAGTTACACGGGACAGGGACCAGATACGCAGTATTTT
CDR3: CASSYTGQGPDTQYF
D: TRBD1
J: TRBJ2-3
size: .
V: TRBV6-5

DNA: TGTGCCAGTATGGGGCAGCCGAGCTCCTACGAGCAGTACTTC
CDR3: CASMGQPSSYEQYF
D: .
J: TRBJ2-7
size: once
V: TRBV19

DNA: TGTGCCAGCAGCGCCTTGGACTACCTGAGGGAAACAGATACGCAGTATTTT
CDR3: CASSALDYLRETDTQYF
D: .
J: TRBJ2-3
size: .
V: TRBV13